This TCR beta chain was obtained from a study of vaccination and CD4 T cells after COVID-19. The overall study: The convalescents were made up of six males and four females, two of whom were Hispanic.

A word on this clonotype: Its antigen is unknown.

Study results and limitations: SARS-CoV-2-reactive clonotypes rose nonsignificantly, with the median going from 21 to 38.

Treatment defined: approximately nine-day PBMC culture with coronavirus spike peptide pools or control peptides (ViraFEST assay). The CDR3 has 14 amino acids. The V gene's germline CDR1 is MGHDK and CDR2 SYGVNS. V was clipped by 8 bases and J by 1 base, with 11 bases between them. Oncomine TCR Beta short-read sequencing was applied to DNA from cultured CD4+ T cells. TCRdb recomputed calls from the PCR reads with MiXCR, one row per CDR3 protein. The sample carries about 11,000 distinct CDR3 sequences, roughly 58% recorded once. This receptor was taken from a human donor who had recovered from COVID-19. The sequenced sample was CD4+ T cells from blood, cultured in vitro. The gene calls are TRBV25-1 and TRBJ2-2; weak D call: TRBD1 (6 bases). CDR3 in amino acids: CASVDRRNTGELFF. CDR3 in DNA: TGTGCCAGCGTCGACAGGAGGAACACCGGGGAGCTGTTTTTT.